Listed below are T cell receptor beta chains from one sample, sequenced in a study of monozygotic twins with inflammatory bowel disease. TCRdb re-called the 5' RACE reads, yielding one record per CDR3 amino acid sequence without DNA. The sample is made up of about 200,000 distinct CDR3 sequences, and the top ten hold more than 7.5% of it. Sequences were obtained from blood. These receptors came from a human donor with ulcerative colitis or Crohn's disease, or a healthy co-twin of an affected twin (not recorded which). The CDR3 runs from the conserved cysteine through the conserved F or W. Each record gives: J gene, V gene, CDR3 protein.

TRBJ2-2 TRBV7-2 CASSLVSGGAGELFF
TRBJ1-5 TRBV12-3/TRBV12-4 CASSPGTGAIGPQHF
TRBJ2-7 TRBV20-1 CSAKAAYRGGQSYEQYF
TRBJ1-1 TRBV3-1 CASSLNSGSLGTEAFF
TRBJ2-3 TRBV5-1 CASSFGGITDTQYF
TRBJ1-1 TRBV9 CASSPVYTEAFF
TRBJ2-1 TRBV7-9 CASSLAGTRVDNEQFF
TRBJ2-3 TRBV18 CASSPSKGDTQYF
TRBJ1-1 TRBV5-1 CASSLEGSSGGAFF
TRBJ1-1 TRBV19 CASSIGVNTEAFF
TRBJ1-1 TRBV7-3 CASSLGSTGSEAFF
TRBJ2-7 TRBV6-2/TRBV6-3 CASRPGTSEAYEQYF
TRBJ2-1 TRBV5-1 CASSLGAEYNEQFF
TRBJ2-1 TRBV12-3/TRBV12-4 CASSPGGHSSYNEQFF